The 30 T cell receptor beta chains reported below all come from one sample, sequenced in a study of shared clonotypes between healthy human individuals (dated by TCRdb to 2019 to 2021). The method behind the library was the immunoSEQ multiplex PCR assay. This is the immuneACCESS table as TCRdb keeps it, with only in-frame sequences that have V and J called. A part of the clones is gone; compared with another copy, unresolved V genes explain less than half, and the rest is unexplained. The sample table shows 450,000 to 500,000 clones, and around 85% are seen once. The top ten clonotypes cover over 9.5% of the sample. Sequenced material: PBMCs. These TCRs come from a woman aged 40 to 49 in good health. Some clones in this sample may be carry-over from other donors' samples.

In the case of this clone: The sample holds other DNA sequences that translate to the same CDR3. This sequence joins TRBV19 and TRBJ1-5; D is unresolved. V lost 3 bases, J lost 4 bases, and 7 bases lay in between. CDR1 is LNHDA, CDR2 SQIVND, per germline (reference sequence). This CDR3 region has 13 residues. CDR3 coding DNA: TGTGCCAGTAGTATTGCGGGTAATCAGCCCCAGCATTTT. As protein: CASSIAGNQPQHF.

The gene calls are TRBV30 and TRBJ1-5; D is possibly TRBD1 (5 bases). The CDR3 sequence is 15 residues long. The germline V and J ends were trimmed by 2 bases and 2 bases, with 13 bases remaining between them. Looked up from germline, CDR1 is GTSNPN and CDR2 is SVGIG (reference sequence). The CDR3 is CAWSRGVRGNQPQHF. CDR3 bases: TGTGCCTGGAGTCGGGGGGTTCGGGGCAATCAGCCCCAGCATTTT. Looking up the rest from reference TRBV30 and TRBJ1-5 gives the full variable domain: SQTIHQWPATLVQPVGSPLSLECTVEGTSNPNLYWYRQAAGRGLQLLFYSVGIGQISSEVPQNLSASRPQDRQFILSSKKLLLSDSGFYLCAWSRGVRGNQPQHFGDGTRLSIL.

This clone was recorded at least ten times. The chain has TRBV7-8 and TRBJ2-5, with 7 bases lining up with TRBD2. J gave up 1 base and V 1 base, and 6 bases lay outside the gene matches. Germline CDR1 is SGHVS and CDR2 is FQNEAQ. The CDR3 sequence is 16 residues long. As DNA, the CDR3 is TGTGCCAGCAGCTTAGGGAGACTAGCTCTCCAAGAGACCCAGTACTTC. Protein sequence: CASSLGRLALQETQYF.

This chain links TRBV28 with TRBJ1-5, with D maybe TRBD1 (6 bases). This CDR3 spans 18 amino acids. The V gene's germline CDR1 is MDHEN and CDR2 SYDVKM. With 6 bases removed from V and 2 bases from J, the gap between germline ends came to 23 bases. DNA of the CDR3: TGTGCCAGCAGCTATACAGGGTTTCGGGGCTTACGCAATCAGCCCCAGCATTTT. It yields the protein CASSYTGFRGLRNQPQHF.

Comment on this clone: This could be a read error, since a much larger clone is one nucleotide away. The sample contains more than one DNA sequence encoding this CDR3. The chain is built from TRBV30 and TRBJ1-1; D is ambiguous. This CDR3 spans 15 amino acids. Germline assignment: CDR1 GTSNPN and CDR2 SVGIG (reference sequence). V dropped 4 bases and J dropped 1 base, with 16 bases sitting between them. The CDR3 spells CAWTPKEGRNTEAFF. CDR3 coding DNA: TGTGCCTGGACCCCGAAGGAAGGAAGGAACACTGAAGCTTTCTTT.

On this clone itself: Since a far larger clone is one base different, this is likely a read error. CDR3 loop: CAWKVQGASNQPQHF. CDR3 nucleotide sequence: TGTGCCTGGAAAGTACAGGGGGCTAGCAATCAGCCCCAGCATTTT. This chain joins TRBV30 and TRBJ1-5; 9 nucleotides align to TRBD1. CDR3 length equals 15 residues. With V trimmed by 4 bases and J by 0 bases, 4 bases remained unmatched. In germline, CDR1 is GTSNPN, CDR2 SVGIG (reference sequence).

The chain links TRBV28 to TRBJ1-4; unclear D gene. Trimming shortened V by 8 bases and J by 3 bases, and 13 bases separated the two germline ends. CDR1 MDHEN and CDR2 SYDVKM come from the germline V gene. This CDR3 is 14 amino acids long. This CDR3 reads CASLNGQANEKLFF. The CDR3 nucleotides read TGTGCCAGCCTCAACGGCCAAGCTAATGAAAAACTGTTTTTT.

The chain carries TRBV19 and TRBJ1-2; D not certain. The germline V gene has CDR1 LNHDA and CDR2 SQIVND (reference sequence). CDR3 length equals 14 residues. V lost 3 bases and J 4 bases, leaving 12 bases between the germline ends. DNA of the CDR3: TGTGCCAGTAGTATTGGCGCAGAGCCCTATGGCTACACCTTC. This gives the protein CASSIGAEPYGYTF.

J is TRBJ2-1 and V is TRBV7-9, with 11 nucleotides matching TRBD2. The CDR3 is 16 residues long. J gave up 6 bases and V 4 bases, and 8 bases lay outside the gene matches. The germline gives CDR1 SEHNR, CDR2 FQNEAQ (reference sequence). The CDR3 sequence: CASSSVGGLAANEQFF. The CDR3, as DNA: TGTGCCAGCAGCTCTGTAGGGGGACTAGCGGCCAATGAGCAGTTCTTC.

The chain recombines TRBV5-4 with TRBJ2-7, with D maybe TRBD2 (5 bases). Trimming removed 0 bases from V and 2 bases from J, with 9 bases in between. Germline values: CDR1 SGHNT, CDR2 YYREEE (reference sequence). The CDR3 length is 14 residues. CDR3 nucleotide sequence: TGTGCCAGCAGCTTGGGCCACGGGGCCTACGAGCAGTACTTC. Its translation: CASSLGHGAYEQYF.

The rearrangement uses TRBV6-1 and TRBJ1-2; D might be TRBD1 (5 bases). V was trimmed by 1 base and J by 3 bases, leaving 15 bases between them. CDR1 is MNHNS, CDR2 SASEGT, per germline. There are 16 residues in the CDR3. DNA of the CDR3: TGTGCCAGCAGTGAAGGAGATTGGGGGGAGGACTATGGCTACACCTTC. It codes for CASSEGDWGEDYGYTF.

The CDR3 nucleotides are TGTGCCAGCAGGCCAGGGGGATATCGGGAGACCCAGTACTTC. Its translation is CASRPGGYRETQYF. The chain uses TRBV27 and TRBJ2-5; the match to TRBD1 covers 7 bases. Per the germline V gene, CDR1 is MNHEY and CDR2 is SMNVEV (reference sequence). The junction had 9 bases not matched to a gene; V was cut back by 6 bases and J by 5 bases. The CDR3 runs to 14 residues.

The rearrangement uses TRBV27 and TRBJ1-1, with 8 bases matching TRBD1. Per the germline V gene, CDR1 is MNHEY and CDR2 is SMNVEV (reference sequence). There are 15 residues in the CDR3. V was pared by 4 bases and J by 5 bases, with 9 bases of the junction left unmatched. The CDR3 bases are TGTGCCAGCAGTTGGACAGGGTCTAAGTGGACTGAAGCTTTCTTT. Translation: CASSWTGSKWTEAFF.

V is TRBV4-1 and J is TRBJ2-3, with D possibly being TRBD1 (5 bases). Trimming removed 4 bases from V and 2 bases from J, with 16 bases in between. Germline V CDR1 and CDR2: MGHRA, YSYEKL. This CDR3 comprises 16 residues. The chain's CDR3 is CASSRKQATSTDTQYF. As DNA, the CDR3 is TGCGCCAGCAGCCGGAAACAGGCTACCTCCACAGATACGCAGTATTTT.

This clone was seen a single time. The chain has TRBV7-2 and TRBJ1-1, with 7 bases matching TRBD1. Germline V gene sequence: CDR1 SGHTA, CDR2 FQGNSA. This CDR3 region has 15 residues. The V gene end was trimmed by 3 bases and the J gene end by 8 bases; junction bases not matched to a gene: 12. The chain's CDR3 is CASSFVRGGSSEAFF. DNA for the CDR3: TGTGCCAGCAGCTTCGTCAGGGGGGGATCCTCCGAAGCTTTCTTT.

This clone was detected once. This chain links TRBV28 with TRBJ1-1; D gene unclear. Germline V gives CDR1 MDHEN, CDR2 SYDVKM. This CDR3 contains 15 residues. Trimming took off 5 bases at V and 4 bases at J, with 17 bases between the two ends. CDR3 protein: CASSPLRFESTEAFF. CDR3 in DNA: TGTGCCAGCAGTCCCCTTAGGTTCGAGAGCACTGAAGCTTTCTTT.

This clone has only one observation. The chain uses TRBV27 and TRBJ1-2; TRBD1 matches at 8 bases. The CDR3 consists of 14 residues. J gave up 3 bases and V 6 bases, and 6 bases lay outside the gene matches. Per germline, CDR1 MNHEY and CDR2 SMNVEV (reference sequence). In DNA form, the CDR3 reads TGTGCCAGCAGGCGTCCAGGGGGCGACTATGGCTACACCTTC. This sequence encodes CASRRPGGDYGYTF.

This clone came up a few times. This clone may be a read error of a much larger clone one base away. This chain links TRBV28 with TRBJ2-5; 7 bases align to TRBD2. Germline V CDR1 and CDR2: MDHEN, SYDVKM. The CDR3 runs 13 residues. V gave up 5 bases and J gave up 7 bases; unmatched junction bases: 7. CDR3: CASSGEGRGTQYF. DNA for the CDR3: TGTGCCAGCAGTGGGGAGGGGAGGGGGACCCAGTACTTC.

The chain links TRBV5-8 to TRBJ1-5; TRBD1 matches 9 bases. The CDR3 runs to 19 residues. The germline V gene has CDR1 SGHTS and CDR2 YDEGEE. With 4 bases clipped from V and 0 bases from J, the junction kept 14 bases outside the gene matches. DNA of the CDR3: TGTGCCAGCAGCCAGCCCGGGACAGGGCGAACGTATAGCAATCAGCCCCAGCATTTT. Protein product: CASSQPGTGRTYSNQPQHF.

As concerns this clone: One base separates it from a far larger clone, so it is likely a read error. In the same sample, other DNA sequences code for this CDR3. This CDR3 reads CASSLAVRTGGLGSYEQYF. CDR3 nucleotide sequence: TGTGCCAGCAGCTTAGCGGTGAGAACAGGGGGGCTGGGGTCCTACGAGCAGTACTTC. J is TRBJ2-7 and V is TRBV7-9, with 8 bases matching TRBD1. Germline loops: CDR1 SEHNR, CDR2 FQNEAQ (reference sequence). The V segment lost 0 bases and the J segment 1 base; nucleotides outside the gene matches: 14. The CDR3 loop spans 19 amino acids.

The CDR3 coding sequence is TGTGCCAGCAGCCGTCTAGCGGGAGCCTACACCGGGGAGCTGTTTTTT. It is translated as CASSRLAGAYTGELFF. The V call is TRBV28, the J call TRBJ2-2, with 10 bases identical to TRBD2. Looked up from germline, CDR1 is MDHEN and CDR2 is SYDVKM. The CDR3 contains 16 residues. Losses at the gene ends were 6 bases for V and 3 bases for J; bases not matched to a gene: 7.

The rearrangement links TRBV5-1 to TRBJ1-3; D unresolved. Trimming pared 2 bases from V and 1 base from J, leaving 19 bases between. The CDR3 has 18 residues. Per the germline V gene, CDR1 is SGHRS and CDR2 is YFSETQ. DNA of the CDR3: TGCGCCAGCAGCTTCTCTCCCGACCACAGCTCATCTGGAAACACCATATATTTT. Translating gives CASSFSPDHSSSGNTIYF.

V gene TRBV27 combines with J gene TRBJ1-2; perhaps TRBD1 as D (6 bases). Trimming removed 2 bases at V and 8 bases at J, with 12 bases between. This CDR3 contains 13 residues. Germline V gene data show CDR1 as MNHEY and CDR2 as SMNVEV (reference sequence). In DNA, the CDR3 is TGTGCCAGCAGTTTAGAGGGGGGCTCCGGCTACACCTTC. Protein product: CASSLEGGSGYTF.

This clone occurred once. The chain joins TRBV5-6 to TRBJ2-7; maybe TRBD1 (5 bases). The CDR3 sequence is 15 residues long. V gave up 4 bases and J gave up 1 base, with 15 bases separating them. Germline V gene lookup returns CDR1 SGHDT and CDR2 YYEEEE. This chain's CDR3 is CASSRYRLRSYEQYF. CDR3 bases: TGTGCCAGCAGCCGGTACAGGTTAAGGTCCTACGAGCAGTACTTC.

CDR3 protein: CASSSAVYNEQFF. The CDR3 coding sequence is TGTGCCAGCAGCTCGGCTGTGTACAATGAGCAGTTCTTC. The genes are TRBV7-9 and TRBJ2-1, with D unresolved. The CDR3 extends over 13 amino acids. CDR1 and CDR2 (germline): SEHNR, FQNEAQ (reference sequence). The ends were cut back, 4 bases at V and 4 bases at J, with 8 bases in the middle.

As to this clone: A far larger clone is just one base off, so this is likely a read error. Other DNA sequences within the sample encode an identical CDR3. This chain connects TRBV5-1 to TRBJ1-1, with a possible D match to TRBD1 (5 bases). The V gene's germline CDR1 is SGHRS and CDR2 YFSETQ. V lost 0 bases and J lost 1, with 13 bases in between. The CDR3 runs to 16 residues. The CDR3 reads CASSLVLGEKNTEAFF. DNA of the CDR3: TGCGCCAGCAGCTTGGTCTTGGGGGAGAAGAACACTGAAGCTTTCTTT.

This clone was found a few times. CDR3 sequence (DNA): TGTGCCAGCAGCCCCGGACAGGGCGGTGGCTACACCTTC. Protein sequence: CASSPGQGGGYTF. The gene calls are TRBV27 and TRBJ1-2; TRBD1 aligns across 8 bases. Unmatched junction bases numbered 7, after V lost 6 bases and J lost 7 bases. CDR1 is MNHEY, CDR2 SMNVEV, per germline (reference sequence). The CDR3 is made up of 13 amino acids.

This clone was detected only a few times. The rearrangement uses TRBV6-4 and TRBJ2-3, with D maybe TRBD1 (5 bases). Germline CDR1 reads MRHNA; CDR2 reads SNTAGT. V was shortened by 2 bases and J by 5 bases, with 11 bases between the two germline ends. There are 14 residues in the CDR3. This CDR3 reads CASSDGRGGDTQYF. CDR3 nucleotide sequence: TGTGCCAGCAGTGACGGTAGGGGTGGAGATACGCAGTATTTT.

The rearrangement links TRBV4-1 to TRBJ1-4; 8 positions agree with TRBD1. The CDR3 length is 15 residues. V trimming: 7 bases; J trimming: 8 bases; junction bases outside the gene matches: 12. The germline V gene encodes CDR1 MGHRA and CDR2 YSYEKL. The CDR3 DNA follows: TGCGCCAGCACCCGGAGGGGGGACAGGAGGGAAAAACTGTTTTTT. Encoded protein: CASTRRGDRREKLFF.

With respect to this clone: A far more abundant clone sits one base away, making this likely a read error. The J gene is TRBJ2-4, the V gene TRBV28; TRBD1 aligns across 8 bases. The CDR3 runs to 16 residues. Germline assignment: CDR1 MDHEN and CDR2 SYDVKM. CDR3 DNA sequence: TGTGCTAACAGTTTATCCCAGGGGGCTGGCAAAAACATTCAGTACTTC. Encoded protein: CANSLSQGAGKNIQYF.